This T cell receptor (beta chain) stems from a study of shared clonotypes between healthy human individuals. About the research overall: Three plates were used per donor for CD4 naive, three for CD4 memory, two for CD8 naive and one for CD8 memory.

The protocol was immunoSEQ multiplex PCR, while the TCRdb copy is restricted to in-frame clones and leaves out a portion. The sample shows some 1,100,000 clones, 75% to 80% of them seen only once. As to this clone: As yet, its antigen is unknown.

Findings of the study overall: Few donors limited the genetic and exposure-history diversity represented.

The CDR3 runs 13 residues. Germline CDR1 reads MGHRA; CDR2 reads YSYEKL. The V gene end was trimmed by 4 bases and the J gene end by 4 bases; junction bases not matched to a gene: 3. The chain carries TRBV4-1 and TRBJ1-1; 7 nucleotides agree with TRBD1. Source material: memory CD4+ T cells from PBMCs. Specified subset: CD45RA-negative fraction. The source of this sequence is a man aged 18 to 29 in good health. Some clones in this sample may be carry-over from other donors' samples. CDR3 in amino acids: CASSPRQGTEAFF. CDR3 DNA: TGCGCCAGCAGCCCTCGACAGGGCACTGAAGCTTTCTTT.